Listed here are 12 T cell receptor beta chains from one sample, sequenced in a study of blood T cell repertoires in COVID-19. The repertoire was sequenced with immunoSEQ multiplex PCR; TCRdb's copy has only in-frame clones and lacks some. The sample contains approximately 40,000 clones, 90% of which appear only once. Sample: peripheral blood. These receptor sequences come from a human donor in a cohort sampled during active COVID-19.

This rearrangement joins TRBV7-3 to TRBJ1-6; 9 bases map to TRBD1. The CDR3 spans 15 residues. J gave up 4 bases and V 5 bases, and 3 bases lay outside the gene matches. Germline CDR1 and CDR2: SGHTA and FQGTGA. CDR3 sequence (DNA): TGTGCCAGCAGCGCGGACAGGGGTTATAATTCACCCCTCCACTTT. The encoded protein is CASSADRGYNSPLHF.

This clone has just a few counts. The CDR3 protein is CASSLATGGGGYGYTF. CDR3 sequence (DNA): TGTGCCAGCAGCTTGGCCACAGGGGGAGGAGGGTATGGCTACACCTTC. The V and J genes are TRBV5-4 and TRBJ1-2; 8 bases match TRBD1. Losses at the gene ends were 0 bases for V and 5 bases for J; bases not matched to a gene: 9. Germline CDR1 and CDR2: SGHNT and YYREEE (reference sequence). The CDR3 consists of 16 residues.

The chain is built from TRBV7-9 and TRBJ1-1; 7 positions match TRBD1. CDR1 and CDR2 from the germline V gene are SEHNR and FQNEAQ (reference sequence). After removal of 1 base from V and 1 base from J, the junction contained 9 bases not matched to a gene. The CDR3 is made up of 17 amino acids. This chain's CDR3 is CASSLGRQGGRNTEAFF. Written as DNA, the CDR3 is TGTGCCAGCAGCTTAGGGCGGCAGGGGGGAAGGAACACTGAAGCTTTCTTT.

This chain uses TRBV18 with TRBJ2-7; TRBD2 aligns across 13 bases. The CDR3 length is 17 residues. The germline V gene encodes CDR1 KGHSH and CDR2 LQKENI. Trimming took 4 bases from V and 0 from J; bases not matched to a gene: 6. The CDR3 DNA sequence: TGTGCCAGCTCACTGAACGGACTAGCGGGGGCCTCCTACGAGCAGTACTTC. Translated: CASSLNGLAGASYEQYF.

CDR3 sequence reads: CASSALAGVRELFF. The CDR3 nucleotides read TGTGCCAGCAGCGCATTAGCGGGAGTCCGGGAGCTGTTTTTT. The V and J genes are TRBV11-2 and TRBJ2-2, with 9 bases matching TRBD2. The germline V gene has CDR1 SGHAT and CDR2 FQNNGV. After removal of 5 bases from V and 9 bases from J, the junction contained 7 bases not matched to a gene. CDR3 length equals 14 residues.

The chain recombines TRBV29-1 with TRBJ2-1, with D perhaps matching TRBD2 (5 bases). There are 12 residues in the CDR3. The V gene's germline CDR1 is SQVTM and CDR2 ANQGSEA. The V gene lost 4 bases and the J gene lost 7 bases, with 11 bases spanning the gap. For the CDR3, the DNA is TGCAGCGTTGCGACCGGGGAAAATGAGCAGTTCTTC. As protein: CSVATGENEQFF.

The chain joins TRBV4-3 to TRBJ1-1; D possibly corresponds to TRBD1 (6 bases). V lost 0 bases and J lost 6, with 14 bases in between. This CDR3 contains 15 residues. Germline V gene lookup returns CDR1 LGHNA and CDR2 YSLEER. The DNA of the CDR3 is TGCGCCAGCAGCCAAGATCCGTCAGGGGTTCCTGAAGCTTTCTTT. This encodes CASSQDPSGVPEAFF.

The chain recombines TRBV9 with TRBJ2-1, with 8 bases lining up with TRBD1. V was clipped by 0 bases and J by 9 bases; unmatched bases: 8. From germline, CDR1 is SGDLS and CDR2 YYNGEE. This CDR3 contains 15 residues. Here the CDR3 DNA reads TGTGCCAGCAGCGTAGCAAGGACAGGGAATGGTGAGCAGTTCTTC. Its translation: CASSVARTGNGEQFF. Full variable domain (missing parts from reference TRBV9 and TRBJ2-1): DSGVTQTPKHLITATGQRVTLRCSPRSGDLSVYWYQQSLDQGLQFLIQYYNGEERAKGNILERFSAQQFPDLHSELNLSSLELGDSALYFCASSVARTGNGEQFFGPGTRLTVL.

This clone was seen only once. The V gene is TRBV4-1, the J gene TRBJ2-7; the match to TRBD2 covers 11 bases. This CDR3 is built from 15 residues. Losses at the gene ends were 2 bases for V and 2 bases for J; bases not matched to a gene: 2. Per the germline V gene, CDR1 is MGHRA and CDR2 is YSYEKL. CDR3 region: CASSQLAGGTYEQYF. The CDR3 DNA follows: TGCGCCAGCAGCCAACTAGCGGGGGGCACCTACGAGCAGTACTTC.

A remark on this clone: Sequence at one end of the junction differs from germline and may be a read error. The chain is built from TRBV10-3 and TRBJ1-1; D perhaps matches TRBD1 (6 bases). The germline gives CDR1 ENHRY, CDR2 SYGVKD. CDR3 length equals 12 residues. CDR3 loop: CATSNWDTEAFF. The CDR3 DNA reads TGTGCCACCTCAAACTGGGACACCGAAGCTTTCTTT.

The chain links TRBV5-6 to TRBJ2-3, with 9 nucleotides matching TRBD2. V shed 3 bases and J 6 bases; nucleotides not matched to a gene: 14. The germline gives CDR1 SGHDT, CDR2 YYEEEE. The CDR3 runs to 17 residues. Here the CDR3 reads CASSSSAGGRVFDTQYF. The DNA of the CDR3 is TGTGCCAGCAGCTCATCTGCGGGGGGGCGTGTTTTCGATACGCAGTATTTT.

The V call is TRBV19, the J call TRBJ2-1; no firm D call. CDR1 and CDR2 (germline): LNHDA, SQIVND (reference sequence). The CDR3 extends over 16 amino acids. Deletions cut 5 bases from V and 5 bases from J, with 19 bases between. The DNA of the CDR3 is TGTGCCAGTAGTGTCACTGCGGTGAATGCCCACAATGAGCAGTTCTTC. Translated, it gives CASSVTAVNAHNEQFF.